This TCR beta chain was captured by sequencing in a study of cytomegalovirus exposure and HLA in healthy donors. Study-level results: The presence/absence work took it that sequencing depth was about the same across donors. A classifier reportedly called cytomegalovirus status with high sensitivity and specificity.

Germline V lookup: CDR1 MNHEY, CDR2 SVGAGI. The CDR3 is 13 amino acids. In the PCR, 60 Vbeta and 13 Jbeta primers were used. Assay: immunoSEQ multiplex PCR; the TCRdb copy retains only in-frame clones and omits some. Here the sample spans under 200,000 clones, around 80% being singletons. Nominally healthy donors were sampled, though unrecorded immune exposures were likely. Regarding this clone: The antigen remains unidentified. A read error may account for a junction end that differs from germline.

This rearrangement joins TRBV6-5 to TRBJ2-4; D is perhaps TRBD1 (5 bases). The clonotype comes from a man aged 40-50 years in good health and CMV-seronegative. The sample was PBMCs. The CDR3: CASRSLGRNSQYF. DNA for the CDR3: TGTGCCAGCCGATCGCTGGGGCGAAACAGTCAGTACTTC.